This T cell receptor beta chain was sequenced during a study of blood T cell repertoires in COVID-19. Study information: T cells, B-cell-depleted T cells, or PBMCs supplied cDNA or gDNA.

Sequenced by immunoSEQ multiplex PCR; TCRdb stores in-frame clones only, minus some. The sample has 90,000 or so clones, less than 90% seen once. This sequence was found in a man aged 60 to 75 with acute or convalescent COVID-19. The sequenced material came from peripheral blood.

The CDR3 is CASSDSPGAGNTIYF. CDR3 coding DNA: TGTGCCAGCAGTGATTCACCAGGGGCCGGAAACACCATATATTTT. The gene calls are TRBV6-1 and TRBJ1-3; D is possibly TRBD1 (6 bases). Germline V lookup: CDR1 MNHNS, CDR2 SASEGT. V lost 3 bases to trimming and J lost 4 bases, with 13 bases between them. The CDR3 has 15 residues.